The 4 T cell receptor beta chains listed next were all sequenced from one sample in a study of cytomegalovirus exposure and HLA in healthy donors. Primers included in the PCR were 60 Vbeta and 13 Jbeta primers. The assay was immunoSEQ multiplex PCR, and TCRdb's table has in-frame clones only and misses some. The top ten clones hold approximately 8.4% of a sample with under 200,000 clones, roughly 13% of them seen once. Sequenced material: PBMCs. These receptor sequences come from a man aged 50 or older in good health and CMV-seropositive.

This chain uses TRBV6-6 with TRBJ2-5, with 14 bases aligning to TRBD2. Trimming removed 5 bases from V and 4 bases from J; junction bases left unmatched: 3. Per the germline V gene, CDR1 is MNHNY and CDR2 is SVGAGI (reference sequence). The CDR3 has 15 residues. In nucleotides, the CDR3 is TGTGCCAGCAGTCCGACTAGCGGGGGGGGAGAGACCCAGTACTTC. Its protein is CASSPTSGGGETQYF.

This clone showed up just a few times. V usage is TRBV19 and J usage is TRBJ1-4, with a tentative D call TRBD1 (5 bases). The V gene's germline CDR1 is LNHDA and CDR2 SQIVND (reference sequence). V lost 1 base to trimming and J lost 2 bases, with 14 bases between them. The CDR3 totals 17 residues. This CDR3 is CASSIVGAGTTNEKLFF. The CDR3 coding sequence is TGTGCCAGTAGTATAGTAGGGGCGGGAACCACTAATGAAAAACTGTTTTTT.

The chain carries TRBV30 and TRBJ1-5; no reliable D call. Trimming removed 2 bases from V and 7 bases from J, with 12 bases in between. In germline, CDR1 is GTSNPN, CDR2 SVGIG (reference sequence). This CDR3 contains 13 residues. CDR3 in amino acids: CAWSPSGGQPQHF. DNA of the CDR3: TGTGCCTGGAGTCCCAGCGGCGGCCAGCCCCAGCATTTT.

This clone was detected only a few times. Written as DNA, the CDR3 is TGTGCCAGCCGCCCTCAGGGCTATGCAGCACCCCTCCACTTT. Its translation: CASRPQGYAAPLHF. The V and J genes are TRBV6-5 and TRBJ1-6, with D maybe TRBD1 (5 bases). The germline V gene has CDR1 MNHEY and CDR2 SVGAGI. Deletions cut 8 bases from V and 11 bases from J, with 19 bases between. CDR3 length: 14 residues.